The 27 T cell receptor beta chains presented below share a single source sample, sequenced in a study of blood T cell repertoires in COVID-19. Method: immunoSEQ multiplex PCR; TCRdb's copy keeps in-frame clones and lacks some. The sample lists 300,000 to 400,000 clones, about nine tenths occurring once. The sample was peripheral blood. Receptor source: a woman aged 25 to 45 with COVID-19, enrolled during active disease.

The gene calls are TRBV7-2 and TRBJ1-1; no definite D call. The V gene's germline CDR1 is SGHTA and CDR2 FQGNSA. Between the trimmed V and J ends, which lost 1 base and 10 bases, there was a span of 10 bases. CDR3 length equals 12 residues. CDR3 sequence: CASSLVRVSAFF. CDR3 nucleotides: TGTGCCAGCAGCTTAGTTCGGGTGTCAGCTTTCTTT.

The V call is TRBV6-1, the J call TRBJ2-3, with TRBD2 matching 8 bases. CDR3 size: 17 residues. With V trimmed by 2 bases and J by 0 bases, 7 bases remained unmatched. CDR1 and CDR2 (germline): MNHNS, SASEGT. In nucleotides, the CDR3 is TGTGCCAGCAGTGAATCTACTAGCGGTTTTAGCACAGATACGCAGTATTTT. Protein: CASSESTSGFSTDTQYF.

The chain joins TRBV30 to TRBJ1-2; 7 bases align to TRBD1. V lost 3 bases to trimming and J lost 7 bases; unmatched junction nucleotides: 17. Looked up from germline, CDR1 is GTSNPN and CDR2 is SVGIG (reference sequence). This CDR3 is built from 16 residues. The chain's CDR3 is CAWSSVHRGGFGGYTF. CDR3 DNA: TGTGCCTGGAGCTCCGTGCACAGGGGAGGATTCGGTGGCTACACCTTC. Variable domain in full (rest from reference TRBV30 and TRBJ1-2): SQTIHQWPATLVQPVGSPLSLECTVEGTSNPNLYWYRQAAGRGLQLLFYSVGIGQISSEVPQNLSASRPQDRQFILSSKKLLLSDSGFYLCAWSSVHRGGFGGYTFGSGTRLTVV.

This chain joins TRBV6-1 and TRBJ1-1; 7 bases fit TRBD1. CDR1 and CDR2 (germline): MNHNS, SASEGT. The CDR3 sequence is 15 residues long. The junction had 6 bases not matched to a gene; V was cut back by 0 bases and J by 5 bases. In DNA form, the CDR3 reads TGTGCCAGCAGTGAAGCCATCCCGGGACAGACTGAAGCTTTCTTT. This sequence encodes CASSEAIPGQTEAFF.

This chain uses TRBV5-1 with TRBJ2-3; D is perhaps TRBD2 (6 bases). CDR3 length equals 16 residues. V was pared by 4 bases and J by 3 bases, with 18 bases between. CDR1 is SGHRS and CDR2 is YFSETQ in the germline V gene. The CDR3 protein is CASSAEEGSRTDTQYF. The CDR3 DNA sequence: TGCGCCAGCAGCGCGGAGGAGGGATCAAGAACAGATACGCAGTATTTT.

The rearrangement joins TRBV11-1 to TRBJ2-7; the D is unclear. In germline, CDR1 is SGHAT, CDR2 FQDESV (reference sequence). CDR3 length: 13 residues. Trimming pared 1 base from V and 3 bases from J, leaving 7 bases between. The CDR3 loop is CASSLGQNYEQYF. DNA for the CDR3: TGTGCCAGCAGCTTAGGGCAAAACTACGAGCAGTACTTC.

This chain connects TRBV7-9 to TRBJ1-1, with D maybe TRBD1 (5 bases). The CDR3 contains 13 residues. V lost 4 bases and J 2 bases, leaving 8 bases between the germline ends. Germline CDR1 and CDR2: SEHNR and FQNEAQ (reference sequence). CDR3 bases: TGTGCCAGCAGCTATCAGGGAAACACTGAAGCTTTCTTT. It yields the protein CASSYQGNTEAFF.

The table lists this clone with a count of one. The chain is built from TRBV18 and TRBJ1-5, with TRBD1 matching over 8 bases. The germline V gene encodes CDR1 KGHSH and CDR2 LQKENI. The CDR3 sequence is 14 residues long. The V segment lost 4 bases and the J segment 7 bases; nucleotides outside the gene matches: 6. CDR3 amino acids: CASSRTGTRQPQHF. The CDR3, as DNA: TGTGCCAGCTCACGGACAGGGACGCGGCAGCCCCAGCATTTT.

The chain uses TRBV7-8 and TRBJ1-4, with D perhaps matching TRBD1 (6 bases). This CDR3 contains 15 residues. V lost 5 bases to trimming and J lost 0 bases, with 10 bases between them. The germline gives CDR1 SGHVS, CDR2 FQNEAQ. The CDR3 loop is CASSLTGTTNEKLFF. In DNA form, the CDR3 reads TGTGCCAGCAGCCTTACAGGGACAACTAATGAAAAACTGTTTTTT.

V is TRBV27 and J is TRBJ2-5; the match to TRBD2 covers 7 bases. The junction had 8 bases not matched to a gene; V was cut back by 3 bases and J by 4 bases. Looked up from germline, CDR1 is MNHEY and CDR2 is SMNVEV (reference sequence). The CDR3 has 15 amino acids. CDR3 loop: CASSLVTSERETQYF. The CDR3, as DNA: TGTGCCAGCAGTTTGGTTACTAGCGAACGAGAGACCCAGTACTTC.

The chain recombines TRBV29-1 with TRBJ1-4; D is unclear. The germline V and J ends were trimmed by 5 bases and 0 bases, with 4 bases remaining between them. Germline V lookup: CDR1 SQVTM, CDR2 ANQGSEA. CDR3 size: 12 residues. CDR3 DNA sequence: TGCAGCGTTCCAGCAACTAATGAAAAACTGTTTTTT. It codes for CSVPATNEKLFF.

The chain recombines TRBV2 with TRBJ2-7; D might be TRBD2 (7 bases). Per the germline V gene, CDR1 is SNHLY and CDR2 is FYNNEI. This CDR3 has 14 amino acids. Trimming took off 7 bases at V and 6 bases at J, with 19 bases between the two ends. DNA of the CDR3: TGTGCCAGCAAGGGGGGGCGCCCCCCTGGCGAGCAGTACTTC. Translation gives CASKGGRPPGEQYF. Combining the CDR3 with reference TRBV2 and TRBJ2-7 gives the whole variable domain EPEVTQTPSHQVTQMGQEVILRCVPISNHLYFYWYRQILGQKVEFLVSFYNNEISEKSEIFDDQFSVERPDGSNFTLKIRSTKLEDSAMYFCASKGGRPPGEQYFGPGTRLTVT.

The gene calls are TRBV7-2 and TRBJ2-7, with D maybe TRBD1 (6 bases). The ends were cut back, 5 bases at V and 5 bases at J, with 10 bases in the middle. The CDR3 runs 12 residues. The germline CDR1 and CDR2 sequences are SGHTA and FQGNSA. Here the CDR3 reads CASSLEGDEQYF. CDR3 sequence (DNA): TGTGCCAGCAGCCTCGAGGGGGACGAGCAGTACTTC. The full variable domain, completed using reference TRBV7-2 and TRBJ2-7, is GAGVSQSPSNKVTEKGKDVELRCDPISGHTALYWYRQSLGQGLEFLIYFQGNSAPDKSGLPSDRFSAERTGGSVSTLTIQRTQQEDSAVYLCASSLEGDEQYFGPGTRLTVT.

The chain employs TRBV27 and TRBJ1-5, with TRBD1 matching over 10 bases. The germline CDR1 and CDR2 sequences are MNHEY and SMNVEV (reference sequence). This CDR3 region has 15 residues. V lost 0 bases, J lost 5 bases, and 1 base stayed unmatched. The CDR3 here is CASSLSGQGYQPQHF. CDR3 coding DNA: TGTGCCAGCAGTTTATCGGGACAGGGGTATCAGCCCCAGCATTTT.

The chain's CDR3 is CASSLSWDRGSYEQYF. The CDR3 bases are TGTGCCAGCAGTTTATCATGGGACAGGGGATCGTACGAGCAGTACTTC. The rearrangement joins TRBV27 to TRBJ2-7; 10 nucleotides line up with TRBD1. V lost 0 bases and J lost 4; bases outside the gene matches: 6. Looked up from germline, CDR1 is MNHEY and CDR2 is SMNVEV (reference sequence). The CDR3 runs 16 residues.

The J gene is TRBJ1-2, the V gene TRBV5-6; 8 positions match TRBD1. Looked up from germline, CDR1 is SGHDT and CDR2 is YYEEEE. The CDR3 is made up of 14 amino acids. V was pared by 2 bases and J by 4 bases, with 4 bases of the junction left unmatched. The CDR3 region is CASSFRQGIYGYTF. DNA of the CDR3: TGTGCCAGCAGCTTCAGACAGGGGATCTATGGCTACACCTTC.

The V and J genes are TRBV5-6 and TRBJ2-5; 8 bases fit TRBD2. Germline CDR1 SGHDT, CDR2 YYEEEE. The CDR3 covers 13 residues. After removal of 6 bases from V and 5 bases from J, the junction contained 6 bases not matched to a gene. For the CDR3, the DNA is TGTGCCAGCACACTCGGGGGGGTCGAGACCCAGTACTTC. Translating gives CASTLGGVETQYF.

This clone was observed once. The J gene is TRBJ2-2, the V gene TRBV27; TRBD1 is a possible D gene (6 bases). This CDR3 has 15 residues. Per germline, CDR1 MNHEY and CDR2 SMNVEV (reference sequence). Deletions cut 3 bases from V and 3 bases from J, with 11 bases between. In DNA form, the CDR3 reads TGTGCCAGCAGTTTCAGAGGGGGTGACACCGGGGAGCTGTTTTTT. Translating it yields CASSFRGGDTGELFF.

In this sample, this clone turned up once. The J gene is TRBJ1-4, the V gene TRBV6-1; 7 bases match TRBD1. There are 16 residues in the CDR3. With V trimmed by 1 base and J by 7 bases, 9 bases remained unmatched. Germline V gene sequence: CDR1 MNHNS, CDR2 SASEGT. CDR3 protein: CASSEVGTAGGEKLFF. CDR3 bases: TGTGCCAGCAGTGAAGTGGGGACAGCGGGGGGTGAAAAACTGTTTTTT.

The chain has TRBV4-1 and TRBJ1-2; 9 bases fit TRBD1. This CDR3 spans 16 amino acids. Germline V gene sequence: CDR1 MGHRA, CDR2 YSYEKL. V lost 2 bases and J lost 3; bases outside the gene matches: 7. In DNA, the CDR3 is TGCGCCAGCAGCCAAAACCCCACAGGGGGCGACTATGGCTACACCTTC. It translates to CASSQNPTGGDYGYTF.

The chain recombines TRBV21-1 with TRBJ2-5; the table's TRBD1 call for D was not verified on the DNA. TRBV21-1 counts as a pseudogene. The CDR3 length is 18 residues. Here the CDR3 reads CASSKEGRGKHIGETQYF. CDR3 bases: TGTGCCAGCAGCAAAGAGGGCAGGGGAAAACATATCGGGGAGACCCAGTACTTC.

J is TRBJ2-2 and V is TRBV7-9; TRBD2 agrees at 9 bases. Germline CDR1 SEHNR, CDR2 FQNEAQ (reference sequence). The CDR3 is 15 residues long. The V segment lost 4 bases and the J segment 5 bases; nucleotides outside the gene matches: 5. CDR3: CASSSGTSMTGELFF. Here the CDR3 DNA reads TGTGCCAGCAGCTCCGGGACTAGCATGACCGGGGAGCTGTTTTTT.

This clone was seen only a few times. This chain links TRBV13 with TRBJ1-1; no definite D call. Trimming took off 7 bases at V and 6 bases at J, with 15 bases between the two ends. This CDR3 comprises 13 residues. Germline V CDR1 and CDR2: PRHDT, FYEKMQ (reference sequence). The CDR3 spells CASTLFAYAEAFF. DNA for the CDR3: TGTGCCAGCACCCTATTTGCGTACGCTGAAGCTTTCTTT.

This chain links TRBV6-5 with TRBJ1-1; TRBD1 might be the D (6 bases). This CDR3 has 14 residues. Germline-derived CDR1 and CDR2 are MNHEY and SVGAGI. V was pared by 2 bases and J by 4 bases, with 11 bases between. CDR3 in DNA: TGTGCCAGCAGTTACGGGGGGGCTGGCACTGAAGCTTTCTTT. Residues: CASSYGGAGTEAFF.

V is TRBV30 and J is TRBJ1-4; D is unclear. Germline CDR1 GTSNPN, CDR2 SVGIG (reference sequence). This CDR3 is 14 amino acids long. Trimming removed 1 base from V and 4 bases from J, with 10 bases in between. CDR3 sequence: CAWSADTGNEKLFF. The DNA for the CDR3 is TGTGCCTGGAGTGCTGATACGGGTAATGAAAAACTGTTTTTT.

This clone was counted a single time. V gene TRBV6-2 or TRBV6-3 combines with J gene TRBJ1-1; D is unclear. The CDR3 is 17 amino acids. The germline V and J ends were trimmed by 0 bases and 1 base, with 15 bases remaining between them. CDR1 is MNHEY and CDR2 is SVGEGT in the germline V gene. The CDR3 region has the DNA TGTGCCAGCAGTTACTCGACTGAAGGTTTTACGAACACTGAAGCTTTCTTT. Translating it yields CASSYSTEGFTNTEAFF.

This chain uses TRBV4-1 with TRBJ2-1; 9 bases line up with TRBD2. CDR3 length: 16 amino acids. Germline-derived CDR1 and CDR2 are MGHRA and YSYEKL. J gave up 9 bases and V 1 base, and 10 bases lay outside the gene matches. The DNA of the CDR3 is TGCGCCAGCAGCCAAGGAGTTCCTAGCGGGATAGGTGAGCAGTTCTTC. It yields the protein CASSQGVPSGIGEQFF.